The rows below give T cell receptor beta chains drawn from one sample of a study of blood T cells in healthy people across ages. In TCRdb, the 5' RACE reads were re-called with MiXCR into one record per CDR3 protein. In the table there are 1.5 million to 2 million distinct CDR3 sequences, around 48% of which are singletons. The sample consisted of blood. The receptor source for this set is a woman aged 40 to 49 in good health. Both conserved end residues are part of each CDR3. The D gene is left open where the match is weak. Size values are once, few and many counts, or a class for expanded clones, and some rows have none.

d_gene	v_gene	abundance	j_gene	CDR3nt	CDR3aa
.	TRBV7-8	.	TRBJ2-1	TGTGCCAGCAGCCCTACAGCGGGACAGTACAATGAGCAGTTCTTC	CASSPTAGQYNEQFF
TRBD2	TRBV10-3	few	TRBJ2-1	TGTGCCATCAGTGAGTCTCCAGCGGGGGGGCCCAATGAGCAGTTCTTC	CAISESPAGGPNEQFF
.	TRBV27	.	TRBJ2-6	TGTGCCAGCAGTTTATCGCGCGGGATTGGGGCCAACGTCCTGACTTTC	CASSLSRGIGANVLTF
.	TRBV6-5	few	TRBJ1-2	TGTGCCAGCGGGTCCAGAGTCGGCTACACCTTC	CASGSRVGYTF
TRBD1	TRBV7-2	.	TRBJ2-7	TGTGCCAGCAGCTCTCAGGTAGACAGGGATATTCGGTACTTC	CASSSQVDRDIRYF
.	TRBV5-1	few	TRBJ2-1	TGCGCCAGCAGCTTGGATGGGCAAAAGCAGTTCTTC	CASSLDGQKQFF
.	TRBV10-3	few	TRBJ2-7	TGTGCCATCAGTGGGTACCCCCAAAGCGGAAGTGCCTACGAGCAGTACTTC	CAISGYPQSGSAYEQYF
TRBD1	TRBV3-1	.	TRBJ1-2	TGTGCCAGCAGCCAATCGGACAGGGGGCGGTTTGGCTACACCTTC	CASSQSDRGRFGYTF
.	TRBV5-1	many	TRBJ2-5	TGCGCCAGCAGCTTAAGGACAACCCAAGAGACCCAGTACTTC	CASSLRTTQETQYF
.	TRBV7-6	.	TRBJ2-3	TGTGCCAGCAGCTTAGGCCACGTGGGTAGGAGCACAGATACGCAGTATTTT	CASSLGHVGRSTDTQYF
.	TRBV6-6	many	TRBJ2-5	TGTGCCAGCAGTCCCAGTAAAGAGACCCAGTACTTC	CASSPSKETQYF
TRBD2	TRBV29-1	.	TRBJ2-5	TGCAGCGTCCAGTTGGCCGTCCCTCCCCAAGCGGGACAAGAGACCCAGTACTTC	CSVQLAVPPQAGQETQYF
TRBD1	TRBV12-3/TRBV12-4	few	TRBJ2-7	TGTGCCAGCAGACCCCGACAGGGTTCCTACGAGCAGTACTTC	CASRPRQGSYEQYF
TRBD2	TRBV7-3	.	TRBJ2-5	TGTGCCGGCAGCGAGACTAGCGGGGGAGAGACCCAGTACTTC	CAGSETSGGETQYF
.	TRBV14	few	TRBJ2-1	TGTGCCAGCAGCCAAGCTCGTACCTACAATGAGCAGTTCTTC	CASSQARTYNEQFF
TRBD1	TRBV29-1	.	TRBJ2-5	TGCAGCGTGGAATTTGGACAGGGAGAGACCCAGTACTTC	CSVEFGQGETQYF
.	TRBV7-2	.	TRBJ1-2	TGTGCCAGCAGCTTACAAGGCAGATCCTATGGCTACACCTTC	CASSLQGRSYGYTF
.	TRBV18	.	TRBJ2-3	TGTGCCAGCGCCCCGGGCGGGGACACAGATACGCAGTATTTT	CASAPGGDTDTQYF
.	TRBV9	.	TRBJ2-3	TGTGCCAGCAGCGTAGAAACAGGGAGCACAGATACGCAGTATTTT	CASSVETGSTDTQYF
TRBD2	TRBV7-9	few	TRBJ2-1	TGTGCCAGCAGCTTAGAGCCTAGCGGGGACAATGAGCAGTTCTTC	CASSLEPSGDNEQFF
TRBD1	TRBV6-6	few	TRBJ2-5	TGTGCCAGCAGTTACCCGACAGGGCTTCAAGAGACCCAGTACTTC	CASSYPTGLQETQYF
.	TRBV6-2/TRBV6-3	few	TRBJ2-4	TGTGCCAGCAGTTACGTCTTCATAGCCAAAAACATTCAGTACTTC	CASSYVFIAKNIQYF
.	TRBV5-6	few	TRBJ2-7	TGTGCCAGCACCTATCTGCAAGGGGACACCTACGAGCAGTACTTC	CASTYLQGDTYEQYF
TRBD1	TRBV7-9	.	TRBJ2-5	TGTGCCAGCAGCCCACTTCTCGGGACAGGCCGCCAAGAGACCCAGTACTTC	CASSPLLGTGRQETQYF
TRBD2	TRBV20-1	.	TRBJ2-1	TGCAGTGCGCCCCAGGCGGGAGTCTACAATGAGCAGTTCTTC	CSAPQAGVYNEQFF
TRBD2	TRBV2	.	TRBJ2-7	TGTGCCAGCAGTGAGGAAGCGGGGGATTACAATGAGCAGTACTTC	CASSEEAGDYNEQYF
TRBD1	TRBV28	few	TRBJ2-7	TGTGCCAGCAGTTTAGAGCCGGGACAGGGGGCGCGGGAGCAGTACTTC	CASSLEPGQGAREQYF
TRBD1	TRBV4-3	.	TRBJ1-2	TGCGCCAGCAGCCAAGATCTGGCGAGGGGGCAAAGCTATGGCTACACCTTC	CASSQDLARGQSYGYTF
.	TRBV12-3/TRBV12-4	few	TRBJ1-4	TGTGCCAGCAGTTTCTTTCTGGGGGGGGCCGCTAATGAAAAACTGTTTTTT	CASSFFLGGAANEKLFF
.	TRBV11-1	.	TRBJ2-3	TGTGCCAGCAGCGTAGCCCGACAGACAGATACGCAGTATTTT	CASSVARQTDTQYF
.	TRBV7-2	few	TRBJ2-1	TGTGCCAGCAGCACCCGGTCGGGGGGCAATAGGGATAAGCAGTTCTTC	CASSTRSGGNRDKQFF
.	TRBV15	.	TRBJ2-5	TGTGCCACCAGCATACGGGGAGGAGAGACCCAGTACTTC	CATSIRGGETQYF
.	TRBV4-3	few	TRBJ1-2	TGCGCCAGCAGCCAAGACTACCTCGGCGGGGAATGGTATGGCTACACCTTC	CASSQDYLGGEWYGYTF
.	TRBV12-3/TRBV12-4	many	TRBJ2-5	TGTGCCAGCAGTTGGACACAAGAGACCCAGTACTTC	CASSWTQETQYF
.	TRBV5-1	.	TRBJ1-2	TGCGCCAGCAGCTTGGTGGGGAAGGACTACACCTTC	CASSLVGKDYTF
.	TRBV7-2	.	TRBJ2-3	TGTGCCAGCACCCAGGGAGATACGCAGTATTTT	CASTQGDTQYF
.	TRBV29-1	.	TRBJ1-4	TGCAGCGTGGGGTCAGGCCCTGGTGAAAAACTGTTTTTT	CSVGSGPGEKLFF
.	TRBV12-3/TRBV12-4	.	TRBJ1-1	TGTGCCAGCATTATGACAGTGAACACTGAAGCTTTCTTT	CASIMTVNTEAFF
TRBD1	TRBV20-1	few	TRBJ1-6	TGCAGTGCTAGACCCGGTGCAACTGGGGGACAGGGTGTCCCTCGCTATAATTCACCCCTCCACTTT	CSARPGATGGQGVPRYNSPLHF
.	TRBV7-7	few	TRBJ2-3	TGTGCTAGCAGCTTAGCGGACGGCCCGACAGATACGCAGTATTTT	CASSLADGPTDTQYF
.	TRBV7-9	few	TRBJ1-6	TGTGCCAGCAGCTGGACAGATTCACCCCTCCACTTT	CASSWTDSPLHF